This T cell receptor (beta chain) was sequenced for a study of cytomegalovirus exposure and HLA in healthy donors. CDR1 and CDR2 from the germline V gene are MNHEY and SVGAGI. The CDR3 spans 13 residues. V was clipped by 5 bases and J by 4 bases, with 11 bases between them. The repertoire was sequenced with immunoSEQ multiplex PCR; TCRdb's copy has only in-frame clones and lacks some. The sample lists approximately 200,000 clones, 81% occurring once. This clone appeared a single time. This chain connects TRBV6-5 to TRBJ1-1; TRBD1 is a possible D gene (5 bases). The TCR was taken from a woman in her thirties in good health and CMV-seronegative. The sample comprised PBMCs. DNA of the CDR3: TGTGCCAGCAGTGTGGACAAGGGCACTGAAGCTTTCTTT. Translation gives CASSVDKGTEAFF.